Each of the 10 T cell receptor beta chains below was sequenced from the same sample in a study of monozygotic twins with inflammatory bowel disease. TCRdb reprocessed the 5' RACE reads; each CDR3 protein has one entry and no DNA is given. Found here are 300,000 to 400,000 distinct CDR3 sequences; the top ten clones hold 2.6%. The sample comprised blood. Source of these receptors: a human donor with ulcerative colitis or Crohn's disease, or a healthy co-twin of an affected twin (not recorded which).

CDR3 region: CAWSAGPRRSTDTQYF. The chain combines TRBV30 with TRBJ2-3; TCRdb selects TRBD1, and the lack of DNA leaves this call unchecked. The CDR3 is 16 residues long. CDR1 is GTSNPN, CDR2 SVGIG, per germline (reference sequence).

The CDR3 reads CASSSRDRPGGYTF. J is TRBJ1-2 and V is TRBV9; TCRdb calls TRBD1, which cannot be checked without DNA. The germline V gene has CDR1 SGDLS and CDR2 YYNGEE. This CDR3 has 14 residues. The full variable domain, rest sourced from reference TRBV9 and TRBJ1-2, is DSGVTQTPKHLITATGQRVTLRCSPRSGDLSVYWYQQSLDQGLQFLIQYYNGEERAKGNILERFSAQQFPDLHSELNLSSLELGDSALYFCASSSRDRPGGYTFGSGTRLTVV.

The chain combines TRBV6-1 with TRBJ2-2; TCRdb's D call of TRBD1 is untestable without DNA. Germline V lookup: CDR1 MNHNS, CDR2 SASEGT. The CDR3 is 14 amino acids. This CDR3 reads CASRTPWGTGELFF.

The CDR3 protein is CASSLESGLLQTGELFF. The chain is built from TRBV5-1 and TRBJ2-2; the TCRdb call, TRBD2, lacks DNA for checking. Germline V gene data show CDR1 as SGHRS and CDR2 as YFSETQ. The CDR3 spans 17 residues.

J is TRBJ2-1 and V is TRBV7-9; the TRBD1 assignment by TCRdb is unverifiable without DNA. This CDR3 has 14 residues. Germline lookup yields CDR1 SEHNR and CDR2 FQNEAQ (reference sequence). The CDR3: CASIIAGGHNEQFF.

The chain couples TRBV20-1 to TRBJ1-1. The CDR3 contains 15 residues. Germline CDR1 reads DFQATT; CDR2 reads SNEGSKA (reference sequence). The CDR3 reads CSARDIPTPNTEAFF.

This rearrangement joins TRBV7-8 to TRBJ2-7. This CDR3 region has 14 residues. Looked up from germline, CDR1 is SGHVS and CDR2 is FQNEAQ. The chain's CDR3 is CASSPTRQVYEQYF.

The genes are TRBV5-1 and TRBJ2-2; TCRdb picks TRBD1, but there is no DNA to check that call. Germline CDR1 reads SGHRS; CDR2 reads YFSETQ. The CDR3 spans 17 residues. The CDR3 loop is CASSLSVGTGRIGELFF. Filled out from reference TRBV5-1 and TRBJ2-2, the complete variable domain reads KAGVTQTPRYLIKTRGQQVTLSCSPISGHRSVSWYQQTPGQGLQFLFEYFSETQRNKGNFPGRFSGRQFSNSRSEMNVSTLELGDSALYLCASSLSVGTGRIGELFFGEGSRLTVL.

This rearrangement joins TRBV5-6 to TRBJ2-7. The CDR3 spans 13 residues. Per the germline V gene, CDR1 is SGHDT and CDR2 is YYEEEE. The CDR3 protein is CASSFREPYEQYF.

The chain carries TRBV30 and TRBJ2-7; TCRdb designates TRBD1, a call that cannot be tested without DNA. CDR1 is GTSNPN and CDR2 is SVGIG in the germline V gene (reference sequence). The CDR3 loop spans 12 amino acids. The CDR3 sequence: CAWSRQGYEQYF.